This entry lists 19 T cell receptor beta chains sequenced from one sample in a study of monozygotic twins with inflammatory bowel disease. Using the 5' RACE reads, TCRdb records one entry per CDR3 protein without DNA. In total, the table holds 170,000 or so distinct CDR3 sequences. Sequencing was done on a sample of blood. Source of these receptors: a human donor with ulcerative colitis or Crohn's disease, or a healthy co-twin of an affected twin (not recorded which).

The rearrangement links TRBV20-1 to TRBJ2-3; as DNA is missing, the TRBD2 call by TCRdb cannot be tested. The germline gives CDR1 DFQATT, CDR2 SNEGSKA (reference sequence). This CDR3 region has 16 residues. The CDR3 sequence is CSARDPTSVRVDTQYF.

The J gene is TRBJ2-4, the V gene TRBV7-3; the TCRdb call, TRBD2, lacks DNA for checking. Germline CDR1 SGHTA, CDR2 FQGTGA. The length of the CDR3 is 13 residues. CDR3 residues: CASSLRQGDIQYF. The variable domain in full, completed from reference TRBV7-3 and TRBJ2-4, reads GAGVSQTPSNKVTEKGKYVELRCDPISGHTALYWYRQSLGQGPEFLIYFQGTGAADDSGLPNDRFFAVRPEGSVSTLKIQRTERGDSAVYLCASSLRQGDIQYFGAGTRLSVL.

This chain links TRBV5-1 with TRBJ1-5. Germline lookup yields CDR1 SGHRS and CDR2 YFSETQ. CDR3 size: 16 residues. The CDR3 reads CASSIAGTALGQPQHF.

CDR3 sequence: CASSQGPRSYNEQFF. The chain is built from TRBV4-1 and TRBJ2-1. This CDR3 contains 15 residues. CDR1 and CDR2 from the germline V gene are MGHRA and YSYEKL.

This chain joins TRBV28 and TRBJ1-1; TCRdb picks TRBD1, but there is no DNA to check that call. Germline CDR1 and CDR2: MDHEN and SYDVKM. The CDR3 sequence is 14 residues long. The chain's CDR3 is CASRPGGLNTEAFF.

J is TRBJ1-1 and V is TRBV24-1; lacking DNA, the TRBD1 call made by TCRdb goes unchecked. The CDR3 has 14 residues. The germline V gene encodes CDR1 KGHDR and CDR2 SFDVKD. This CDR3 reads CATSSTGGNTEAFF.

This sequence joins TRBV5-4 and TRBJ2-2; TCRdb selects TRBD1, and the lack of DNA leaves this call unchecked. The CDR3 is 16 amino acids. CDR1 and CDR2 (germline): SGHNT, YYREEE (reference sequence). CDR3 loop: CASSLRRGSPTGELCF.

The chain couples TRBV29-1 to TRBJ2-1; checking the TCRdb D call of TRBD2 is not possible without DNA. The germline V gene has CDR1 SQVTM and CDR2 ANQGSEA. The CDR3 length is 12 residues. CDR3 sequence: CSVATSFIEQFF.

The chain is built from TRBV12-3 or TRBV12-4 and TRBJ1-1; TCRdb calls TRBD1, which cannot be checked without DNA. The CDR3 is 14 residues long. The CDR3 reads CASSYGRVNTEAFF.

The gene calls are TRBV11-3 and TRBJ2-3; the TCRdb D gene call, TRBD2, has no DNA to confirm it. In germline, CDR1 is SGHNT, CDR2 YENEEA. The CDR3 extends over 15 amino acids. CDR3 loop: CASSLGGRETDTQYF.

This chain uses TRBV7-2 with TRBJ2-7; TCRdb's D call, TRBD1, is unchecked because there is no DNA. The CDR3 is made up of 15 amino acids. Germline assignment: CDR1 SGHTA and CDR2 FQGNSA. The CDR3: CASSLVPGGPNEQYF.

The chain employs TRBV7-2 and TRBJ1-1. This CDR3 has 11 residues. Germline V CDR1 and CDR2: SGHTA, FQGNSA. The CDR3 loop reads CATSLGRAAFF.

V gene TRBV3-1 combines with J gene TRBJ2-1; TCRdb lists TRBD2, though no DNA is available to test this call. Germline values: CDR1 LGHDT, CDR2 YNNKEL (reference sequence). This CDR3 spans 18 amino acids. CDR3 in amino acids: CASSLASGALSSYNEQFF.

This chain connects TRBV15 to TRBJ2-7; TCRdb's D call of TRBD1 is untestable without DNA. Per the germline V gene, CDR1 is LNHNV and CDR2 is YYDKDF (reference sequence). The CDR3 is 16 amino acids. CDR3 residues: CATSSFPGGPSYEQYF.

V usage is TRBV4-3 and J usage is TRBJ1-5; TCRdb's assignment of TRBD1 cannot be checked, as there is no DNA. CDR1 and CDR2 from the germline V gene are LGHNA and YSLEER. This CDR3 region has 15 residues. This CDR3 reads CASSPSGTGEQPQHF.

V gene TRBV7-2 combines with J gene TRBJ2-5; TCRdb gives TRBD2 as the D gene, but with no DNA this cannot be confirmed. Germline V gene data show CDR1 as SGHTA and CDR2 as FQGNSA. The CDR3 totals 14 residues. The CDR3 here is CASSRLGAEETQYF.

This chain's CDR3 is CASSLVAGAWSGANVLTF. The V and J genes are TRBV27 and TRBJ2-6; TCRdb's assignment of TRBD1 cannot be checked, as there is no DNA. CDR1 and CDR2 from the germline V gene are MNHEY and SMNVEV (reference sequence). This CDR3 is 18 amino acids long.

This chain connects TRBV7-2 to TRBJ1-2; TCRdb lists TRBD1, though no DNA is available to test this call. This CDR3 is built from 16 residues. CDR1 and CDR2 from the germline V gene are SGHTA and FQGNSA. The CDR3 sequence: CASSLTFGTANYGYTF.

This chain connects TRBV6-1 to TRBJ1-3; without DNA, the TCRdb call of TRBD1 cannot be checked. Germline values: CDR1 MNHNS, CDR2 SASEGT. The CDR3 consists of 15 residues. CDR3 loop: CASSPGRQGGNTIYF.